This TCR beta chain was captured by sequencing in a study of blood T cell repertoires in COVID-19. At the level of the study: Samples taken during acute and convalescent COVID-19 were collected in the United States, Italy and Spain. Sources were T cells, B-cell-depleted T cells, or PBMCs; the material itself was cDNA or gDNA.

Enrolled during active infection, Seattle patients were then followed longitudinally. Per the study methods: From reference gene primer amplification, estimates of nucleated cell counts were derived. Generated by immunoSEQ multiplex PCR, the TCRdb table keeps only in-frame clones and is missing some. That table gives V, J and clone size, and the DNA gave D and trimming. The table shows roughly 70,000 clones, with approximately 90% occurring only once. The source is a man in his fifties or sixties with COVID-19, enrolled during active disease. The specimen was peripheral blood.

CDR3 DNA sequence: TGTGCCAGCAGCCATGGTCTAGAGTTACCAGAGACCCAGTACTTC. Encoded protein: CASSHGLELPETQYF. The chain joins TRBV3-1 (or the pseudogene TRBV3-2) to TRBJ2-5; no reliable D call. V lost 3 bases, J lost 4 bases, and 15 bases lay in between. This CDR3 is 15 amino acids long. CDR1 is LGHDT and CDR2 is YNNKEL in the germline V gene (reference sequence).